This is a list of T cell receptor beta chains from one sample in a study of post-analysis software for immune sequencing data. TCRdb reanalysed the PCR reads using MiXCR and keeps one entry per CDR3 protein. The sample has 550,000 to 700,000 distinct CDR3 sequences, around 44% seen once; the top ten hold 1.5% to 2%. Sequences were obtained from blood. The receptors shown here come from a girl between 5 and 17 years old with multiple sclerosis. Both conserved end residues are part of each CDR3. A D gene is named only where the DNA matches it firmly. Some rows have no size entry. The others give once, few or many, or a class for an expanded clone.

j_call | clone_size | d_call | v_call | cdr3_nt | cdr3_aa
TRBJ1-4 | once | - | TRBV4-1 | TGCGCCAGCAGCCCCCTATCCCGTACAAGTAATGAAAAACTGTTTTTT | CASSPLSRTSNEKLFF
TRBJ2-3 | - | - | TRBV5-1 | TGCGCCAGCAGTATGGCAGGGTCATGGGGAGATACGCAGTATTTT | CASSMAGSWGDTQYF
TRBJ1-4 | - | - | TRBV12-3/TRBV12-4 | TGTGCCAGCAGTGTAGGCCATAATGAAAAACTGTTTTTT | CASSVGHNEKLFF
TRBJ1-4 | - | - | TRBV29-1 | TGCAGCGTGGGAGTCGCAACTAATGAAAAACTGTTTTTT | CSVGVATNEKLFF
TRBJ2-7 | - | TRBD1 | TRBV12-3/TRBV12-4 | TGTGCCAGCCAACAGGGGGCCTACGAGCAGTACTTC | CASQQGAYEQYF
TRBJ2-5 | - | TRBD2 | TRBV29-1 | TGCAGCGTTGTCATAGCGGGAGATTCCCAAGAGACCCAGTACTTC | CSVVIAGDSQETQYF
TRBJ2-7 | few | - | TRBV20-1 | TGCAGTGCTAGAGAGGGGCGGTCAAGCTCCTACGAGCAGTACTTC | CSAREGRSSSYEQYF
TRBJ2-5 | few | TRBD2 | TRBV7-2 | TGTGCCAGCAGCAGTGGGACTAGCGGGAGTTTGGAGACCCAGTACTTC | CASSSGTSGSLETQYF
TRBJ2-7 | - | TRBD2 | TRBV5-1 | TGCGCCGGCAGCTTCGATGCGGAAAAACTAGCGGGCCCCTTCGCCTACGAGCAGTACTTC | CAGSFDAEKLAGPFAYEQYF
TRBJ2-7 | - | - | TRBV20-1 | TGCAGTGCTAGATACCCAGGGAATAGGTACGAGCAGTACTTC | CSARYPGNRYEQYF
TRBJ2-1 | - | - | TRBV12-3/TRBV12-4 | TGTGCCAGCAGTGACCAACACTACAATGAGCAGTTCTTC | CASSDQHYNEQFF
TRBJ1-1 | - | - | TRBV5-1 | TGCGCCAGCAGCTTGGCTCAGGGTGGCGGGAACACTGAAGCTTTCTTT | CASSLAQGGGNTEAFF
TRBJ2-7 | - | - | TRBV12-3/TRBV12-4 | TGTGCCAGCAGCCGTGGGGCAGGTGGGGTTCTCGAGCAGTACTTC | CASSRGAGGVLEQYF
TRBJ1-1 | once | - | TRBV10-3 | TGTGCCATCAGGGGGGGCCAGACTGAAGCTTTCTTT | CAIRGGQTEAFF
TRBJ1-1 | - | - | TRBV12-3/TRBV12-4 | TGTGCCAGCAGTAGAGGACAGTTGAGAAACACTGAAGCTTTCTTT | CASSRGQLRNTEAFF
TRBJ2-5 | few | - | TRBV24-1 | TGTGCCACCAGTCGTTCAGCTGGAGAGACCCAGTACTTC | CATSRSAGETQYF
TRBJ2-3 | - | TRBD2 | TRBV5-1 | TGCGCCAGCAGCCCCGGGGCAGCGGGAGGGACAGATACGCAGTATTTT | CASSPGAAGGTDTQYF
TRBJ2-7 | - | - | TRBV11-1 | TGTGCCAGCAGCCCTGAGGGTTACACCTACAATGAGCAGTACTTC | CASSPEGYTYNEQYF
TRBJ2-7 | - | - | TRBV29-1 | TGCAGCGTTGAAGGAGCCACCGGGGCCGACTCCTACGAGCAGTACTTC | CSVEGATGADSYEQYF
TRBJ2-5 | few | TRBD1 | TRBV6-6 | TGTGCCAGCAGTTACTCGAGGGGGACAGGAATTCAGCGGCAGTACTTC | CASSYSRGTGIQRQYF
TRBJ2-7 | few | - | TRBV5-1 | TGCGCCAGCAGCCACGACAGGCCCCCCTACGAGCAGTACTTC | CASSHDRPPYEQYF
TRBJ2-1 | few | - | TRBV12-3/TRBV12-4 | TGTGCCAGCAGTTTAGCCGAAGCCAATGAGCAGTTCTTC | CASSLAEANEQFF
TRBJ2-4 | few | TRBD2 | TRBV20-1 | TGCAGTGCTAAAGATAGAGGGGAGGGCGGGAGTGGCAAAAACATTCAGTACTTC | CSAKDRGEGGSGKNIQYF
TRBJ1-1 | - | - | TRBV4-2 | TGTGCCAGCAGGGACGTAGATGAAGCTTTCTTT | CASRDVDEAFF
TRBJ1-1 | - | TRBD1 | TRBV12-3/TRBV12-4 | TGTGCCAGCAGTTGGCGGACAGGGGGTTTTGACACTGAAGCTTTCTTT | CASSWRTGGFDTEAFF
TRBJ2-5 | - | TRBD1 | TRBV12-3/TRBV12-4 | TGTGCCAGCAGTCGGGACAGCCAGTACCAAGAGACCCAGTACTTC | CASSRDSQYQETQYF
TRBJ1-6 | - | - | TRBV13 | TGTGCCAGCAGCTTAACGAATTCACCCCTCCACTTT | CASSLTNSPLHF
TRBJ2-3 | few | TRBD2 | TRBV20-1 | TGCAGTGCTAGAGATCTACGGACTAGCGGGAGCACAGATACGCAGTATTTT | CSARDLRTSGSTDTQYF
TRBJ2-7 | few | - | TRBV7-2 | TGTGCCAGCAGCACACACTGGACGGATAACGAGCAGTACTTC | CASSTHWTDNEQYF
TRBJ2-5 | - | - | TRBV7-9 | TGTGCCAGCAGCTTAGTCCCCCCGGGGTACTTC | CASSLVPPGYF
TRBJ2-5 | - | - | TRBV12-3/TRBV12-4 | TGTGCCAGCAGGATTTGGGCAAATCAAGAGATCCAGTACTTC | CASRIWANQEIQYF
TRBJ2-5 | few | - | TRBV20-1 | TGCAGTGCCCCGACAGTGGGAGAGACCCAGTACTTC | CSAPTVGETQYF
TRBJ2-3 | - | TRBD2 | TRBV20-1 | TGCAGTGCTACGTACAGCGGGAGAGAGTCCACCACAGATACGCAGTATTTT | CSATYSGRESTTDTQYF
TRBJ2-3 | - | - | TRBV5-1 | TGCGCCAGCACCTTGGCTCCCGCGAGGGGTGATACGCAGTATTTT | CASTLAPARGDTQYF
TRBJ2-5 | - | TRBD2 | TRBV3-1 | TGTGCCAGCAGCCAATGGACTAGCGGGAGGGGCCAAGAGACCCAGTACTTC | CASSQWTSGRGQETQYF
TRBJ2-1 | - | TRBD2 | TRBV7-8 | TGTGCCAGCAGCTATAAGCGGGAGCTCTACAATGAGCAGTTCTTC | CASSYKRELYNEQFF
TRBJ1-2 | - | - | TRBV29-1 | TGCAGCGTTGTCAAAGGGCGCTATGGCTACACCTTC | CSVVKGRYGYTF
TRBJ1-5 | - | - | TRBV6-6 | TGTGCCAGCAGTTATGCGTTACCTGATCAGCCCCAGCATTTT | CASSYALPDQPQHF
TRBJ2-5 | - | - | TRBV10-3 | TGTGCCATCAGTGACCTACTAGAGGACCAAGAGACCCAGTACTTC | CAISDLLEDQETQYF
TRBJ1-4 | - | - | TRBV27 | TGTGCCAGCAGTTTACCTAATGAAAAACTGTTTTTT | CASSLPNEKLFF
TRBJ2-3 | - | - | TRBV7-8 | TGTGCCAGCAGCTTAGTAGGGGACTTCACAGATACGCAGTATTTT | CASSLVGDFTDTQYF
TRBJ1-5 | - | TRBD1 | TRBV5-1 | TGCGCCAGCAGCCCCAGGGGGCGCGGCGGCAATCAGCCCCAGCATTTT | CASSPRGRGGNQPQHF
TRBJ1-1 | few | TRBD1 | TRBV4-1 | TGCGCCAGCAGCCAACTGGGACAGGGAAGGGCGAACACTGAAGCTTTCTTT | CASSQLGQGRANTEAFF
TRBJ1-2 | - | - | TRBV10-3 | TGTGCCATCAGTGAGGCGCCGACTGGGGGCTCGACTTATGTTGGCTACACCTTC | CAISEAPTGGSTYVGYTF
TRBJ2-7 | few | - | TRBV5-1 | TGCGCCAGCCAAAACGTCGGGACAAAAGCGACCTACGAGCAGTACTTC | CASQNVGTKATYEQYF
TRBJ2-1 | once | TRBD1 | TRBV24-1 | TGTGCCACCAGTGACCTGACAGGGAAGGGTTGCTATGAGCAGTTCTTC | CATSDLTGKGCYEQFF
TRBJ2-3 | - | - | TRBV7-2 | TGTGCCAGCAGCCAATCTGTGGGGGGGGCCTTTGATACGCAGTATTTT | CASSQSVGGAFDTQYF
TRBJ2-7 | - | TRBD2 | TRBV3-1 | TGTGCCAGCAGCCGACTAGCGGGAGAGCAGTACTTC | CASSRLAGEQYF